One and the same sample provided the 9 T cell receptor beta chains below, sequenced in a study of Ad26.COV2.S vaccination and SARS-CoV-2 variants. Treatment denoted: 19 received Ad26.COV2.S at low or high dose, single or two shots; five or six received placebo; per-sample allocation not given. Each sample was drawn 63 days after the first injection (of vaccine or placebo). The method was immunoSEQ multiplex PCR; TCRdb's version includes in-frame clones alone and lacks a portion of them. The sample consists of fewer than 400,000 clones, approximately 86% of them appearing once. The sequencing used peripheral blood, collected in a trial of Ad26.COV2.S vaccine versus placebo. Receptor source: a person aged 18 to 65 who received the Ad26.COV2.S COVID-19 vaccine or a placebo.

The V call is TRBV5-1, the J call TRBJ1-1; maybe TRBD1 (6 bases). Looked up from germline, CDR1 is SGHRS and CDR2 is YFSETQ. The V and J ends lost 0 bases and 5 bases respectively, with 11 bases between them. This CDR3 region has 14 residues. The CDR3 region is CASSLEPGVTEAFF. The CDR3 bases are TGCGCCAGCAGCTTGGAGCCAGGGGTGACTGAAGCTTTCTTT.

The chain combines TRBV2 with TRBJ2-3; 9 nucleotides match TRBD2. Unmatched junction bases numbered 7, after V lost 4 bases and J lost 5 bases. CDR3 length equals 15 residues. Looked up from germline, CDR1 is SNHLY and CDR2 is FYNNEI. The CDR3 nucleotides are TGTGCCAGCAGTGGCCCTAGCGGGGCTCGAGATACGCAGTATTTT. It specifies CASSGPSGARDTQYF.

The chain has TRBV12-5 and TRBJ2-5; 8 bases fit TRBD1. The CDR3 consists of 19 residues. Germline V gene lookup returns CDR1 LGHNT and CDR2 FRNRAP. Losses at the gene ends were 0 bases for V and 0 bases for J; bases not matched to a gene: 12. CDR3 nucleotides: TGTGCTAGTGGTTTGGTACGAGGGGACAGGAACTCATACCAAGAGACCCAGTACTTC. This sequence encodes CASGLVRGDRNSYQETQYF.

This clone showed up just a few times. The chain employs TRBV5-1 and TRBJ2-7; the D gene could be TRBD1 or TRBD2 (5 bases each). CDR1 is SGHRS, CDR2 YFSETQ, per germline. The germline V and J ends were trimmed by 0 bases and 5 bases, with 12 bases remaining between them. This CDR3 comprises 14 residues. The CDR3 sequence is CASSLVRDPHEQYF. The CDR3 nucleotides read TGCGCCAGCAGCTTGGTTCGGGACCCCCACGAGCAGTACTTC.

This chain uses TRBV6-2 or TRBV6-3 with TRBJ1-5; TRBD1 might be the D (5 bases). Germline CDR1 and CDR2: MNHEY and SVGEGT. Trimming removed 5 bases from V and 1 base from J, with 12 bases in between. There are 15 residues in the CDR3. CDR3 DNA sequence: TGTGCCAGCAGTCAGGAGGGGAACAGCAATCAGCCCCAGCATTTT. Its protein product is CASSQEGNSNQPQHF.

The CDR3 sequence: CAWSQSRGTEAFF. The DNA of the CDR3 is TGTGCCTGGAGCCAAAGCCGGGGGACTGAAGCTTTCTTT. The gene calls are TRBV30 and TRBJ1-1; D possibly corresponds to TRBD1 (5 bases). The length of the CDR3 is 13 residues. The V end lost 3 bases, the J end lost 5 bases, and 13 bases lay between the germline ends. Germline V gene lookup returns CDR1 GTSNPN and CDR2 SVGIG (reference sequence).

This chain uses TRBV11-2 with TRBJ2-5; a weak D match, TRBD2 (7 bases). This CDR3 region has 14 residues. Looked up from germline, CDR1 is SGHAT and CDR2 is FQNNGV. V gave up 0 bases and J gave up 7 bases, with 12 bases separating them. This CDR3 is CASSLDRGGGTQYF. Here the CDR3 DNA reads TGTGCCAGCAGCTTAGATAGGGGGGGAGGGACCCAGTACTTC. The variable domain in full, completed from reference TRBV11-2 and TRBJ2-5, reads EAGVAQSPRYKIIEKRQSVAFWCNPISGHATLYWYQQILGQGPKLLIQFQNNGVVDDSQLPKDRFSAERLKGVDSTLKIQPAKLEDSAVYLCASSLDRGGGTQYFGPGTRLLVL.

The rearrangement joins TRBV5-6 to TRBJ2-3; 12 nucleotides line up with TRBD2. Germline CDR1 and CDR2: SGHDT and YYEEEE. This CDR3 is 16 amino acids long. V dropped 3 bases and J dropped 4; count of bases not matched to a gene: 6. CDR3 protein: CASSSSSGGAPDTQYF. In nucleotides, the CDR3 is TGTGCCAGCAGCTCCTCTAGCGGGGGGGCTCCAGATACGCAGTATTTT.

The chain carries TRBV7-9 and TRBJ1-6; 7 bases align to TRBD1. The V gene's germline CDR1 is SEHNR and CDR2 FQNEAQ (reference sequence). V lost 4 bases, J lost 7 bases, and 1 base stayed unmatched. This CDR3 has 13 residues. CDR3 DNA: TGTGCCAGCAGCTCACAGGGGAATTCACCCCTCCACTTT. It encodes CASSSQGNSPLHF.